These 18 T cell receptor beta chains share one sample of origin, sequenced in a study of blood T cells in healthy people across ages. PCR was performed a second time for roughly 6 to 12 cycles using a sample-barcoded 5' primer and a J-beta primer mix. TCRdb itself ran the 5' RACE reads through MiXCR, one entry per CDR3 protein. This sample has just under 750,000 distinct CDR3 sequences; approximately 21% occur once, and the top ten carry less than 25%. Sequences were obtained from blood. These receptor sequences come from an older man in good health.

This clonotype was observed a few times. The rearrangement links TRBV6-2 or TRBV6-3 to TRBJ1-5; D is possibly TRBD1 (5 bases). V was pared by 10 bases and J by 0 bases, with 16 bases between. CDR1 is MNHEY, CDR2 SVGEGT, per germline. There are 15 residues in the CDR3. The DNA for the CDR3 is TGTGCCACCAACCGGGACGGGCTTAGCAATCAGCCCCAGCATTTT. This codes for CATNRDGLSNQPQHF.

J is TRBJ2-5 and V is TRBV12-3 or TRBV12-4; TRBD2 is a possible D gene (5 bases). V was pared by 6 bases and J by 2 bases, with 13 bases between. CDR3 size: 14 residues. The CDR3 region is CASSGRTGQETQYF. CDR3 sequence (DNA): TGTGCCAGCAGCGGCCGGACTGGACAAGAGACCCAGTACTTC.

This clonotype has more than one count but fewer than ten. The CDR3, as DNA: TGTGCCAGCAGCCCTTCGGGCAGGGGAGGTGGCTACACCTTC. It specifies CASSPSGRGGGYTF. The rearrangement links TRBV12-3 or TRBV12-4 to TRBJ1-2, with a possible D match to TRBD1 (6 bases). V gave up 6 bases and J gave up 7 bases, with 18 bases separating them. The CDR3 is 14 residues long.

This chain uses TRBV12-3 or TRBV12-4 with TRBJ1-5, with D perhaps TRBD1 (5 bases). V dropped 6 bases and J dropped 4 bases, with 19 bases sitting between them. The CDR3 contains 16 residues. CDR3 sequence reads: CASRSRRGGENQPQHF. CDR3 nucleotides: TGTGCCAGCAGATCCCGGAGAGGAGGGGAGAATCAGCCCCAGCATTTT.

This chain uses TRBV29-1 with TRBJ1-3; TRBD1 matches 7 bases. V was clipped by 6 bases and J by 2 bases; unmatched bases: 7. The CDR3 is 14 amino acids. In germline, CDR1 is SQVTM, CDR2 ANQGSEA. Written as DNA, the CDR3 is TGCAGCGTCACCGGGACAGAGGCTGGAAACACCATATATTTT. Amino acids: CSVTGTEAGNTIYF.

This clonotype has at least ten counts. This sequence joins TRBV12-3 or TRBV12-4 and TRBJ2-5; D unclear. The J call is doubtful: the DNA matches TRBJ2-1 better. The CDR3 runs 12 residues. The CDR3 sequence is CASRLEDLEQFF. DNA for the CDR3: TGTGCCAGCAGGCTTGAGGATTTGGAGCAGTTCTTC.

This clonotype has a handful of counts. CDR3 protein: CSVAGDLAEAFF. DNA for the CDR3: TGCAGTGTCGCAGGGGATTTAGCTGAAGCTTTCTTT. The V gene is TRBV20-1, the J gene TRBJ1-1, with D perhaps TRBD1 (6 bases). Germline CDR1 reads DFQATT; CDR2 reads SNEGSKA (reference sequence). This CDR3 has 12 amino acids. V dropped 7 bases and J dropped 6 bases, with 15 bases sitting between them.

This clonotype was seen many times. This chain uses TRBV3-1 with TRBJ1-4; D not resolved. V was pared by 4 bases and J by 4 bases, with 7 bases between. CDR1 and CDR2 (germline): LGHDT, YNNKEL (reference sequence). The CDR3 is 13 amino acids. The CDR3 DNA reads as TGTGCCAGCAGCCGGAGAAATAATGAAAAACTGTTTTTT. As protein: CASSRRNNEKLFF.

This clonotype was seen at least ten times. The V and J genes are TRBV29-1 and TRBJ1-1, with a possible D match to TRBD1 (6 bases). V lost 6 bases to trimming and J lost 1 base, with 15 bases between them. Germline assignment: CDR1 SQVTM and CDR2 ANQGSEA. The CDR3 is 14 residues long. The CDR3 sequence: CSVRRGQGNTEAFF. The CDR3 nucleotides read TGCAGCGTCCGTCGGGGGCAGGGGAACACTGAAGCTTTCTTT.

This clonotype turned up a few times. The chain carries TRBV10-3 and TRBJ2-3, with D hard to call. V lost 6 bases and J lost 0, with 10 bases in between. The V gene's germline CDR1 is ENHRY and CDR2 SYGVKD. This CDR3 spans 14 amino acids. This CDR3 reads CAIRSPTSTDTQYF. CDR3 DNA sequence: TGTGCCATCAGGTCGCCAACTAGCACAGATACGCAGTATTTT.

V usage is TRBV7-9 and J usage is TRBJ2-5; TRBD2 is a possible D gene (6 bases). The germline V and J ends were trimmed by 1 base and 7 bases, with 13 bases remaining between them. The CDR3 is made up of 14 amino acids. Germline V gives CDR1 SEHNR, CDR2 FQNEAQ (reference sequence). The CDR3 here is CASSLVLATGTQYF. CDR3 DNA sequence: TGTGCCAGCAGCTTAGTCCTAGCGACGGGGACCCAGTACTTC.

This clonotype has only one observation. This sequence joins TRBV7-2 and TRBJ2-3; possible D gene TRBD1, 5 bases. The V and J ends lost 1 base and 5 bases respectively, with 10 bases between them. The CDR3 spans 14 residues. Per the germline V gene, CDR1 is SGHTA and CDR2 is FQGNSA. The CDR3 spells CASSLGYRKDTQYF. The CDR3 nucleotides are TGTGCCAGCAGCTTAGGATACAGGAAAGATACGCAGTATTTT.

The table lists this clonotype with a few counts. This chain links TRBV19 with TRBJ2-5, with 14 bases lining up with TRBD2. Trimming took 1 base from V and 3 from J; bases not matched to a gene: 7. The germline CDR1 and CDR2 sequences are LNHDA and SQIVND (reference sequence). CDR3 length: 18 residues. As DNA, the CDR3 is TGTGCCAGTAGTATAGCCCCTGGACTAGCGGGGGGAAAAGAGACCCAGTACTTC. This codes for CASSIAPGLAGGKETQYF.

The chain carries TRBV12-3 or TRBV12-4 and TRBJ1-4, with D unresolved. This CDR3 contains 14 residues. V was cut by 3 bases and J by 4 bases, with 9 bases left in between. In nucleotides, the CDR3 is TGTGCCAGCAGTTTCCGGCGGGATAATGAAAAACTGTTTTTT. This translates into CASSFRRDNEKLFF.

The chain joins TRBV12-3 or TRBV12-4 to TRBJ2-5, with D possibly matching TRBD2 (6 bases). The better agreement between TRBJ2-7 and the DNA end casts doubt on the J call. The CDR3 sequence is 16 residues long. The CDR3 here is CASRPNTNGAGYEQYF. The DNA of the CDR3 is TGTGCCAGCAGACCAAACACCAACGGAGCGGGCTACGAGCAGTACTTC.

This clonotype was counted a few times. This sequence joins TRBV6-5 and TRBJ1-6; 7 bases map to TRBD1. V shed 4 bases, J shed 5 bases, and the junction held 5 bases outside the gene matches. Germline CDR1 reads MNHEY; CDR2 reads SVGAGI. The CDR3 sequence is 15 residues long. The CDR3 spells CASSWGDSNNSPLHF. The DNA for the CDR3 is TGTGCCAGCAGTTGGGGGGACAGTAATAATTCACCCCTCCACTTT.

This clonotype was observed a handful of times. The chain links TRBV19 to TRBJ2-1, with D possibly being TRBD2 (5 bases). Germline CDR1 reads LNHDA; CDR2 reads SQIVND (reference sequence). Deletions cut 3 bases from V and 9 bases from J, with 9 bases between. This CDR3 comprises 12 residues. CDR3 region: CASSMRAAEQFF. CDR3 nucleotides: TGTGCCAGTAGTATGAGGGCCGCTGAGCAGTTCTTC.

This clonotype appeared a few times. The final CDR3 position lacks the conserved phenylalanine or tryptophan, pointing to a likely read error. V is TRBV5-1 and J is TRBJ2-2; D gene ambiguous. Germline V gene data show CDR1 as SGHRS and CDR2 as YFSETQ. The CDR3 contains 16 residues. Trimming stripped 0 bases from V and 6 bases from J, with 15 bases between. In nucleotides, the CDR3 is TGCGCCAGCAGCTTGGGAGCCATAAGGCGCGCCGGGGAGCTGTTTCTT. Translating it yields CASSLGAIRRAGELFL.